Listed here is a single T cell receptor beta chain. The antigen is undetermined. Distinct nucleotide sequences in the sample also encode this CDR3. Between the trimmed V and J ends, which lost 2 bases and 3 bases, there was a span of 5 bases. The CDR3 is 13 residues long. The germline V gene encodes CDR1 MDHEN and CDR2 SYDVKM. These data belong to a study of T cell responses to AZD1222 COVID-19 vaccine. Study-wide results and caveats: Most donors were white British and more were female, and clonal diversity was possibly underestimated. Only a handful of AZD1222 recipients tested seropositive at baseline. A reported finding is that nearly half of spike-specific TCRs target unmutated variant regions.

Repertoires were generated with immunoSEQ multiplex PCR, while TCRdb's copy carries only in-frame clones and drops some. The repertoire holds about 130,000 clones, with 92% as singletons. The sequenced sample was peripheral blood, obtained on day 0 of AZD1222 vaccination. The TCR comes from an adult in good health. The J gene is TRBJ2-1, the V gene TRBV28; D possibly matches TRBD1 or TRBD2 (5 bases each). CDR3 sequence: CASSLGGYNEQFF. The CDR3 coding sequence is TGTGCCAGCAGTTTAGGGGGCTACAATGAGCAGTTCTTC. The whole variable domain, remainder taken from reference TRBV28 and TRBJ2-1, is DVKVTQSSRYLVKRTGEKVFLECVQDMDHENMFWYRQDPGLGLRLIYFSYDVKMKEKGDIPEGYSVSREKKERFSLILESASTNQTSMYLCASSLGGYNEQFFGPGTRLTVL.